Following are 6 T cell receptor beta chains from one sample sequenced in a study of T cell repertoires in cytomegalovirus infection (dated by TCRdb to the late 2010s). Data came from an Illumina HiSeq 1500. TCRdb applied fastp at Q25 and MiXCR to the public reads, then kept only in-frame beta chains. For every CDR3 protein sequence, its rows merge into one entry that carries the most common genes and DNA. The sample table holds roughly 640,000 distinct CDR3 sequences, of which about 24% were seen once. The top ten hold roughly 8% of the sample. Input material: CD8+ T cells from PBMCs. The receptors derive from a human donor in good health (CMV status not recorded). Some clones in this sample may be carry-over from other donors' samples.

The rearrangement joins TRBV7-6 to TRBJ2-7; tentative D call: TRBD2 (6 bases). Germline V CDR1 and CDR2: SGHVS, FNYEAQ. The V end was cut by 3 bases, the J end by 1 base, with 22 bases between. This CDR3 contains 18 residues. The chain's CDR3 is CASSFHSGAGPLSYEQYF. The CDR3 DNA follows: TGTGCCAGCAGCTTCCATAGCGGTGCGGGACCCCTATCCTACGAGCAGTACTTC.

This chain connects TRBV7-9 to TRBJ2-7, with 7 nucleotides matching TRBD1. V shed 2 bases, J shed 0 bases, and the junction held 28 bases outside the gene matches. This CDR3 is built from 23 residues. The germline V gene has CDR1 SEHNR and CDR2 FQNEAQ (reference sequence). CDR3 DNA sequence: TGTGCCAGCAGCTTACCCTTCTATCCCCACCCGAAAAATACAGGGGAATTCTCCTACGAGCAGTACGTC. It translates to CASSLPFYPHPKNTGEFSYEQYV.

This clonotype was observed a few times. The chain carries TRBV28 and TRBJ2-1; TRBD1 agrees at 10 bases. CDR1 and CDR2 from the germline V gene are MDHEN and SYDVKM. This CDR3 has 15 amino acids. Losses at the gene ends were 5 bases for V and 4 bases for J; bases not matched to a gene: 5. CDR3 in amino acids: CASSRDRGYYNEQFF. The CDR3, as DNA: TGTGCCAGCAGTAGGGACAGGGGATATTACAATGAGCAGTTCTTC.

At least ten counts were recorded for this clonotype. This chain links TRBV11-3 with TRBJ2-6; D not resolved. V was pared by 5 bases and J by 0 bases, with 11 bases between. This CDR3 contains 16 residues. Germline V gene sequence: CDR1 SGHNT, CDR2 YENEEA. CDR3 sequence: CASSPRKGSGANVLTF. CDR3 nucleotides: TGTGCCAGCAGCCCCAGGAAAGGCTCTGGGGCCAACGTCCTGACTTTC.

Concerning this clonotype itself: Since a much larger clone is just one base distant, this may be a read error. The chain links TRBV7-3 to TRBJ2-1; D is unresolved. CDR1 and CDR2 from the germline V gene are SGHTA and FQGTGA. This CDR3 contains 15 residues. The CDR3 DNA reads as TGTGCCAGCAGCTTTAGTGGCAGATTCTACAATGGGCAGTTCTTC. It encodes CASSFSGRFYNGQFF.

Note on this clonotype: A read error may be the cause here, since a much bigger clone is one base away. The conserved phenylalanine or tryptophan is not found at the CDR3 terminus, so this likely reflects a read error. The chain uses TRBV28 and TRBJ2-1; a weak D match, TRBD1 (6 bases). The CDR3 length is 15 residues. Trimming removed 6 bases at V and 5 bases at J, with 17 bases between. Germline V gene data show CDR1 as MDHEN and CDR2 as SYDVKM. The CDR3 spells CASRLDSYVNNEQFI. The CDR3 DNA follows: TGTGCCAGCAGGCTGGACAGCTACGTTAACAATGAGCAGTTCATC.